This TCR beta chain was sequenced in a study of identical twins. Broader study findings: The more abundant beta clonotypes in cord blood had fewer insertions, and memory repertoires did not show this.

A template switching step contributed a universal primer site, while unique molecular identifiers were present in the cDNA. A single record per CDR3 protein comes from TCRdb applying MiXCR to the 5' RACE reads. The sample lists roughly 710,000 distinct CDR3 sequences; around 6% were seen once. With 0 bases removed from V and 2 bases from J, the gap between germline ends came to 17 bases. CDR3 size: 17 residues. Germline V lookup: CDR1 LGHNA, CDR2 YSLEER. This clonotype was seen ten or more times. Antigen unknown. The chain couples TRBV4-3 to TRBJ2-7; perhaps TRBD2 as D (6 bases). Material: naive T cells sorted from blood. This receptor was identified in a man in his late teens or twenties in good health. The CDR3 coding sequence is TGCGCCAGCAGCCAAGAGGATTCGCGGGAATCAGCCTACGAGCAGTACTTC. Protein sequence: CASSQEDSRESAYEQYF.